This T cell receptor (beta chain) was profiled in a study of Graves' ophthalmopathy and Graves' hyperthyroidism. This clonotype was observed at least ten times. Its specificity is not known. Other autoimmune diseases, uncontrolled infections, pregnancy or lactation led to the exclusion of patients. Study findings and constraints: Most clonotypes expanded in thyroid above 0.001 frequency were present in blood too.

Amplification of TCR beta CDR3 regions used RNA transcripts. HTBI primers were used in a first-round RT-PCR, which preceded a second-round multiplex PCR. Each CDR3 protein is one row after TCRdb ran MiXCR on the multiplex PCR reads. The table shows around 400,000 distinct CDR3 sequences, with about 17% occurring only once. Sequenced: peripheral blood. This receptor was identified in a woman aged 18-29 years with Graves' ophthalmopathy.

CDR3 nucleotide sequence: TGCAGCGTTCTGGCAGGCATGAACACTGAAGCTTTCTTT. This translates into CSVLAGMNTEAFF. The V gene is TRBV29-1, the J gene TRBJ1-1, with D uncertain. Per the germline V gene, CDR1 is SQVTM and CDR2 is ANQGSEA. The CDR3 extends over 13 amino acids. Trimming removed 5 bases from V and 0 bases from J, with 10 bases in between.